These 10 T cell receptor beta chains came from one sample sequenced in a study of T cell responses to AZD1222 COVID-19 vaccine. Clones were read by immunoSEQ multiplex PCR, and TCRdb kept only the in-frame ones, dropping some. Of approximately 71,000 clones detected, about 90% appear once; the ten largest clones hold 7.5% to 9.5%. The source was peripheral blood, collected on day 0 of AZD1222 vaccination. Source of these receptors: an adult in good health.

This clone appeared a single time. The chain couples TRBV30 to TRBJ2-7; a weak D match, TRBD1 (6 bases). V dropped 1 base and J dropped 6 bases, with 13 bases sitting between them. The CDR3 sequence is 13 residues long. CDR1 is GTSNPN, CDR2 SVGIG, per germline (reference sequence). The CDR3 coding sequence is TGTGCCTGGAGTGCCCCAGGGGACGGCGAGCAGTACTTC. Its translation is CAWSAPGDGEQYF.

The chain carries TRBV10-1 and TRBJ1-5; no definite D call. In germline, CDR1 is WNHNN, CDR2 SYGVQD (reference sequence). The CDR3 covers 13 residues. The CDR3 spells CDQRQWDNQPQHF. CDR3 nucleotides: TGCGACCAGCGACAATGGGATAATCAGCCCCAGCATTTT.

This chain uses TRBV19 with TRBJ1-1, with unresolved D. Germline assignment: CDR1 LNHDA and CDR2 SQIVND (reference sequence). This CDR3 comprises 14 residues. The V and J ends lost 2 bases and 3 bases respectively, with 10 bases between them. The CDR3 is CASSIQNSYTEAFF. CDR3 sequence (DNA): TGTGCCAGTAGTATACAGAATTCCTACACTGAAGCTTTCTTT.

The chain joins TRBV24-1 to TRBJ2-1; D unclear. The V and J ends lost 1 base and 7 bases respectively, with 10 bases between them. The CDR3 is 14 residues long. In germline, CDR1 is KGHDR, CDR2 SFDVKD. The DNA for the CDR3 is TGTGCCACCAGTGATTTCCGATGGTCTAATGAGCAGTTCTTC. Translated: CATSDFRWSNEQFF.

V usage is TRBV28 and J usage is TRBJ1-5; D not certain. V lost 2 bases and J lost 3, with 11 bases in between. Germline V CDR1 and CDR2: MDHEN, SYDVKM. The length of the CDR3 is 15 residues. The CDR3 nucleotides read TGTGCCAGCAGTTTAATTGGCCCTGACAATCAGCCCCAGCATTTT. It translates to CASSLIGPDNQPQHF.

This chain uses TRBV30 with TRBJ1-3; D call uncertain. This CDR3 contains 12 residues. Trimming pared 4 bases from V and 4 bases from J, leaving 8 bases between. Per germline, CDR1 GTSNPN and CDR2 SVGIG (reference sequence). The CDR3 region is CAWKGLGNTIYF. In nucleotides, the CDR3 is TGTGCCTGGAAGGGTCTCGGAAACACCATATATTTT.

CDR3 nucleotides: TGTGCCATTCGAGGACTAGCGGGCAGCACAGATACGCAGTATTTT. Its translation: CAIRGLAGSTDTQYF. The chain has TRBV2 and TRBJ2-3; 11 bases agree with TRBD2. There are 15 residues in the CDR3. Trimming at V came to 10 bases and at J to 0 bases, leaving 6 bases not matched to a gene. Germline V gene sequence: CDR1 SNHLY, CDR2 FYNNEI. Supplemented by reference TRBV2 and TRBJ2-3, the full variable domain reads EPEVTQTPSHQVTQMGQEVILRCVPISNHLYFYWYRQILGQKVEFLVSFYNNEISEKSEIFDDQFSVERPDGSNFTLKIRSTKLEDSAMYFCAIRGLAGSTDTQYFGPGTRLTVL.

The chain uses TRBV28 and TRBJ1-2; 9 bases line up with TRBD1. Germline lookup yields CDR1 MDHEN and CDR2 SYDVKM. J lost 8 bases, V lost 3 bases, and 13 bases had no gene match. This CDR3 contains 16 residues. The CDR3 loop is CASSFPLLGQGQGYTF. In nucleotides, the CDR3 is TGTGCCAGCAGTTTCCCCCTCCTGGGACAGGGTCAGGGCTACACCTTC.

This clone showed up just once. The gene calls are TRBV5-8 and TRBJ1-1; 9 bases agree with TRBD1. CDR3 size: 13 residues. V trimming: 3 bases; J trimming: 5 bases; junction bases outside the gene matches: 2. Germline V lookup: CDR1 SGHTS, CDR2 YDEGEE. CDR3 DNA: TGTGCCAGCAGCTGGGACAGGGCTACTGAAGCTTTCTTT. Translating gives CASSWDRATEAFF.

J is TRBJ2-7 and V is TRBV28, with 8 positions matching TRBD2. V lost 4 bases, J lost 3 bases, and 8 bases stayed unmatched. Germline V gene sequence: CDR1 MDHEN, CDR2 SYDVKM. CDR3 length: 15 residues. The CDR3 loop reads CASSSGGALSYEQYF. The CDR3 bases are TGTGCCAGCAGTTCCGGGGGGGCTCTAAGCTACGAGCAGTACTTC.